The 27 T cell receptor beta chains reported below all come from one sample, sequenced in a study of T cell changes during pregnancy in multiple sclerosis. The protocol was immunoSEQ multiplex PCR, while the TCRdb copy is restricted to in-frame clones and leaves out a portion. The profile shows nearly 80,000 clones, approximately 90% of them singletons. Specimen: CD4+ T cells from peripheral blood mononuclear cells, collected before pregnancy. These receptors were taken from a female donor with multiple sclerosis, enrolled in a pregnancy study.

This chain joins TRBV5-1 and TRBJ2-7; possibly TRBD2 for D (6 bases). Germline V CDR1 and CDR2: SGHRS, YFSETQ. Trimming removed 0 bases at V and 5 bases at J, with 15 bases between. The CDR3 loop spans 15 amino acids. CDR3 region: CASSLVGGRFHEQYF. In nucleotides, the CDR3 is TGCGCCAGCAGCTTGGTGGGGGGAAGGTTCCACGAGCAGTACTTC.

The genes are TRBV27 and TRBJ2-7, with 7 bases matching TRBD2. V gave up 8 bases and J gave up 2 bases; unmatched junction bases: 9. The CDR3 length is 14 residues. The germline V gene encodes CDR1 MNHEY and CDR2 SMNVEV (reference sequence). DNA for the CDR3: TGTGCCAGCCGCCGTTCCGGGACTACCTACGAGCAGTACTTC. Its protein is CASRRSGTTYEQYF.

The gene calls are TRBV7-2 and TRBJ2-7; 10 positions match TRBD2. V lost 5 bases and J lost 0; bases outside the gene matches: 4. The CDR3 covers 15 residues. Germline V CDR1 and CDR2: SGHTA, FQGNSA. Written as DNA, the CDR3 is TGTGCCAGCAGCCCCGAGCGGGGGGGCTCCTACGAGCAGTACTTC. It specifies CASSPERGGSYEQYF.

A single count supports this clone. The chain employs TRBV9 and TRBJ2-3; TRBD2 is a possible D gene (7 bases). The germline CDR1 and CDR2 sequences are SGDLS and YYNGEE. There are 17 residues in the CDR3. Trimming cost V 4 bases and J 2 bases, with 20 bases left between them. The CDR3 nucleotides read TGTGCCAGCAGCTTACCGAGGGGGGGAGGGCCCACAGATACGCAGTATTTT. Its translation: CASSLPRGGGPTDTQYF.

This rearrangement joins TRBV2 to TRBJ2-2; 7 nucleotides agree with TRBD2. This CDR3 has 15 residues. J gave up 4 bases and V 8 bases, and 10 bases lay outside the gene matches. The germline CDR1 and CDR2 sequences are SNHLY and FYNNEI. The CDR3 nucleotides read TGTGCCAGCCAAAGGTGGCGGGAGAGCACCGGGGAGCTGTTTTTT. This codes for CASQRWRESTGELFF.

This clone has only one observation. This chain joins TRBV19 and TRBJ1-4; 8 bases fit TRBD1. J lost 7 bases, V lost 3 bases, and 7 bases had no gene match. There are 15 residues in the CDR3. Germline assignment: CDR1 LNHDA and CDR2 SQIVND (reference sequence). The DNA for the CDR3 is TGTGCCAGTAGTATTTCAACGGGACAGGCTGAAAAACTGTTTTTT. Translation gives CASSISTGQAEKLFF.

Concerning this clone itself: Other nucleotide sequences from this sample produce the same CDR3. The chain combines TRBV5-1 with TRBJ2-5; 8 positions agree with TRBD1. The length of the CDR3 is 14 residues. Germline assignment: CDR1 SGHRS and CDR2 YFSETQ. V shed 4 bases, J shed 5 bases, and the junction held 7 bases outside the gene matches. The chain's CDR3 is CASSPGQGRETQYF. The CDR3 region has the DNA TGCGCCAGCAGCCCAGGACAGGGCCGGGAGACCCAGTACTTC.

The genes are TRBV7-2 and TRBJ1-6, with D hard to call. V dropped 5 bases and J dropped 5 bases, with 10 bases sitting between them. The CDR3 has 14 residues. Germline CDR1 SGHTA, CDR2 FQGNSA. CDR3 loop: CASSQLVNNSPLHF. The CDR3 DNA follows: TGTGCCAGCAGCCAACTGGTCAATAATTCACCCCTCCACTTT.

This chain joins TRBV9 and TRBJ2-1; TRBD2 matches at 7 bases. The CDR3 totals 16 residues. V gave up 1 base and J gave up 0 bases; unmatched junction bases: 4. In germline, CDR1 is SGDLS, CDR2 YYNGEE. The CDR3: CASSVRRESSYNEQFF. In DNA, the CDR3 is TGTGCCAGCAGCGTAAGGCGGGAGAGCTCCTACAATGAGCAGTTCTTC. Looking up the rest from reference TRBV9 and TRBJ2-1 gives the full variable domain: DSGVTQTPKHLITATGQRVTLRCSPRSGDLSVYWYQQSLDQGLQFLIQYYNGEERAKGNILERFSAQQFPDLHSELNLSSLELGDSALYFCASSVRRESSYNEQFFGPGTRLTVL.

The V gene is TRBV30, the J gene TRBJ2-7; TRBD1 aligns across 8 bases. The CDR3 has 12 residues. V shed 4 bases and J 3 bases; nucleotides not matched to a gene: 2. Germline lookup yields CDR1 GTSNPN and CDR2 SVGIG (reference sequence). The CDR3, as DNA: TGTGCCTGGACAGGACAGGGCTACGAGCAGTACTTC. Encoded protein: CAWTGQGYEQYF. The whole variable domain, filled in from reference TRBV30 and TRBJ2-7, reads SQTIHQWPATLVQPVGSPLSLECTVEGTSNPNLYWYRQAAGRGLQLLFYSVGIGQISSEVPQNLSASRPQDRQFILSSKKLLLSDSGFYLCAWTGQGYEQYFGPGTRLTVT.

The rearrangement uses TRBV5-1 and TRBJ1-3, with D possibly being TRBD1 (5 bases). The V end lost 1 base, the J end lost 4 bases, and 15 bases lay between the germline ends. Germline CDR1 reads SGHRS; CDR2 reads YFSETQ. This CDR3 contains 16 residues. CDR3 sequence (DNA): TGCGCCAGCAGCTTGATGGTAGGGGCGAGAGGAAACACCATATATTTT. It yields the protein CASSLMVGARGNTIYF.

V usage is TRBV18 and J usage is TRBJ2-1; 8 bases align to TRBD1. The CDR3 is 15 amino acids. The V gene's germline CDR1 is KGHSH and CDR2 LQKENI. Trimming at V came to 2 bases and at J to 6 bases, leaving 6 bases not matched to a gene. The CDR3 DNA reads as TGTGCCAGCTCACCAGGACAGGGACGAGGCAATGAGCAGTTCTTC. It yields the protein CASSPGQGRGNEQFF.

This CDR3 reads CASSTEREEFF. For the CDR3, the DNA is TGTGCCAGCAGTACCGAGCGGGAGGAGTTCTTC. This chain joins TRBV28 and TRBJ2-1; 9 bases are shared with TRBD2. From germline, CDR1 is MDHEN and CDR2 SYDVKM. The CDR3 contains 11 residues. V gave up 5 bases and J gave up 14 bases; unmatched junction bases: 4.

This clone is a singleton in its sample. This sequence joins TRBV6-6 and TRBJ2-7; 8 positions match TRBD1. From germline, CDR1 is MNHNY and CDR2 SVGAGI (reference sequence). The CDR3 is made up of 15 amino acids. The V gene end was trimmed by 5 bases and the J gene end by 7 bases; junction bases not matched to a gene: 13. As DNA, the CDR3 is TGTGCCAGCAGTGATCCAGGGGGCGATTCTAGAGAGCAGTACTTC. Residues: CASSDPGGDSREQYF.

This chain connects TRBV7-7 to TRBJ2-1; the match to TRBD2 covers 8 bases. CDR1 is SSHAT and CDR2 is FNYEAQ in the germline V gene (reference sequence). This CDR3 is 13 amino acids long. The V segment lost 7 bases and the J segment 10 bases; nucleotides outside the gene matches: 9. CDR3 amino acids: CASTPIAGYEQFF. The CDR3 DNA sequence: TGTGCCAGCACCCCCATAGCGGGATACGAGCAGTTCTTC.

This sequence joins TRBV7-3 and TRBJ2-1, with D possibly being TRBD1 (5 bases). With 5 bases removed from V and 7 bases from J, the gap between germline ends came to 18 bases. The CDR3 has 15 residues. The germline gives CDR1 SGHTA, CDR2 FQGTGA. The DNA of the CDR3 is TGTGCCAGCAGCCCCGCCAGGGATATTTCGAATGAGCAGTTCTTC. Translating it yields CASSPARDISNEQFF.

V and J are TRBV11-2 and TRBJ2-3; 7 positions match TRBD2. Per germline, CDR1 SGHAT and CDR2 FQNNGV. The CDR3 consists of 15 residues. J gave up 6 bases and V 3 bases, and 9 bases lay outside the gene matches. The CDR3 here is CASSFIRGRGDTQYF. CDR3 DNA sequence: TGTGCCAGCAGCTTTATACGCGGGAGAGGGGATACGCAGTATTTT.

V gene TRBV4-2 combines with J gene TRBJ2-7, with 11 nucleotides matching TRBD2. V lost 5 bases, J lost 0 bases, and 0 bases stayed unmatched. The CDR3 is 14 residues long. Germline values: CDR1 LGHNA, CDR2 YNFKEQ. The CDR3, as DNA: TGTGCCAGCAGCGGACTAGCGGGCTCCTACGAGCAGTACTTC. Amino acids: CASSGLAGSYEQYF.

Here the CDR3 DNA reads TGTGCCAGCAGCGCCCGAAGCGGGAATGGCTACACCTTC. As protein: CASSARSGNGYTF. The rearrangement links TRBV11-3 to TRBJ1-2; D not certain. V lost 5 bases and J lost 6, with 13 bases in between. Germline values: CDR1 SGHNT, CDR2 YENEEA. The CDR3 sequence is 13 residues long.

This CDR3 reads CASSVGGSEETQYF. For the CDR3, the DNA is TGTGCCAGCAGCGTAGGGGGTAGCGAAGAGACCCAGTACTTC. The chain links TRBV9 to TRBJ2-5; a possible D gene is TRBD2 (5 bases). This CDR3 has 14 residues. CDR1 and CDR2 (germline): SGDLS, YYNGEE. V lost 0 bases and J 3 bases, leaving 9 bases between the germline ends.

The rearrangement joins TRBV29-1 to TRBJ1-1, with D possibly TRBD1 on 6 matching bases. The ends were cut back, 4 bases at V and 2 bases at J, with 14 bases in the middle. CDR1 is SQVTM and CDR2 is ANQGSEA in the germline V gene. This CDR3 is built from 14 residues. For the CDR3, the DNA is TGCAGCGTTGGACGAGGGACACCAAACACTGAAGCTTTCTTT. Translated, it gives CSVGRGTPNTEAFF.

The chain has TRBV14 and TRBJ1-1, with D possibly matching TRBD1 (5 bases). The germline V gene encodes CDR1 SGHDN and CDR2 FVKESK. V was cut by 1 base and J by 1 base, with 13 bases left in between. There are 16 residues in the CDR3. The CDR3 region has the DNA TGTGCCAGCAGCCAAGTGGGGGGAACTGGGAACACTGAAGCTTTCTTT. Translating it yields CASSQVGGTGNTEAFF.

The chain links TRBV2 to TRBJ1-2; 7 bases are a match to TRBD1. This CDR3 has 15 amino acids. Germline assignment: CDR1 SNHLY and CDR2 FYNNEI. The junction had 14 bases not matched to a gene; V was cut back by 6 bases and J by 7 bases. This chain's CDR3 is CASRVDRALNGGYTF. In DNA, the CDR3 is TGTGCCAGCAGGGTAGACAGGGCCCTTAATGGTGGCTACACCTTC.

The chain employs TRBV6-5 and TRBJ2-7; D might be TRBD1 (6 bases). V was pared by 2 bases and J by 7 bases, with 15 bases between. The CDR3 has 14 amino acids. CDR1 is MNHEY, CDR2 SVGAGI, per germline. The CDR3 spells CASSYEIGGEEQYF. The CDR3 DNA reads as TGTGCCAGCAGTTACGAGATAGGGGGTGAAGAGCAGTACTTC.

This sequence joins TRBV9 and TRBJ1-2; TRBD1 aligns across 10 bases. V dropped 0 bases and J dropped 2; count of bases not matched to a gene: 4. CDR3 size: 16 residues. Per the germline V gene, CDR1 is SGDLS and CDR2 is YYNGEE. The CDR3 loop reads CASSVGTGGPNYGYTF. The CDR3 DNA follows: TGTGCCAGCAGCGTAGGGACAGGGGGACCCAACTATGGCTACACCTTC.

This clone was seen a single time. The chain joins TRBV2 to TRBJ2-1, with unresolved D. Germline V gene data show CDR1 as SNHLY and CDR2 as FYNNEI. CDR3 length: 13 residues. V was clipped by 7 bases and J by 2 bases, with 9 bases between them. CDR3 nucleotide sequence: TGTGCCAGCACACGACAAACCTACAATGAGCAGTTCTTC. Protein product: CASTRQTYNEQFF.

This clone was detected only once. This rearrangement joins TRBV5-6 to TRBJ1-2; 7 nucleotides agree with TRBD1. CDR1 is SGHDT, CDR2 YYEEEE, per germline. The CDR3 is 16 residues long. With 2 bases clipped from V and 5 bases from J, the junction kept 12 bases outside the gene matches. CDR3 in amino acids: CASSLTGAFSGYGYTF. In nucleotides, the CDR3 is TGTGCCAGCAGCTTAACAGGGGCCTTTTCGGGATATGGCTACACCTTC. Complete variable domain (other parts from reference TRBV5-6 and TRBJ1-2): DAGVTQSPTHLIKTRGQQVTLRCSPKSGHDTVSWYQQALGQGPQFIFQYYEEEERQRGNFPDRFSGHQFPNYSSELNVNALLLGDSALYLCASSLTGAFSGYGYTFGSGTRLTVV.